This entry features one T cell receptor (beta chain) sequence. These data originate in a study of T cell changes during pregnancy in multiple sclerosis. Libraries were prepared by immunoSEQ multiplex PCR; TCRdb keeps only in-frame clonotypes and omits some of them. The profile covers roughly 25,000 clones, with roughly 86% appearing a single time and less than 15% taken by the ten largest. This receptor was taken from a female donor in good health, enrolled as a control in a pregnancy study. Sequenced material: CD8+ T cells from peripheral blood mononuclear cells, taken in the first trimester of pregnancy.

CDR3 bases: TGTGCCAGCAGCTTCCGGGACAGGGGAGTCGGGGAGCTGTTTTTT. This gives the protein CASSFRDRGVGELFF. The chain joins TRBV7-6 to TRBJ2-2, with 10 bases aligning to TRBD1. V lost 3 bases, J lost 7 bases, and 5 bases stayed unmatched. The CDR3 sequence is 15 residues long. Per germline, CDR1 SGHVS and CDR2 FNYEAQ.